Each of the 21 T cell receptor beta chains below was sequenced from the same sample in a study of identical twins. One entry per CDR3 protein results from TCRdb running MiXCR on the 5' RACE reads. The data show about 240,000 distinct CDR3 sequences, roughly a tenth seen once. The source material was memory T cells sorted from blood. The receptors derive from a man aged 50-59 years in good health.

This clonotype was seen repeatedly, ten times or more. The V and J genes are TRBV29-1 and TRBJ2-7, with 7 bases fitting TRBD1. Germline CDR1 SQVTM, CDR2 ANQGSEA. The CDR3 sequence is 14 residues long. V lost 2 bases, J lost 2 bases, and 6 bases stayed unmatched. As DNA, the CDR3 is TGCAGCGTTGAACGGACAGGACCGACCTACGAGCAGTACTTC. This codes for CSVERTGPTYEQYF.

This clonotype was counted only a few times. V is TRBV4-3 and J is TRBJ2-7, with D perhaps TRBD1 or TRBD2 (5 bases each). This CDR3 is 12 amino acids long. The germline gives CDR1 LGHNA, CDR2 YSLEER. Trimming took off 3 bases at V and 6 bases at J, with 9 bases between the two ends. Here the CDR3 reads CASSHGAAEQYF. In nucleotides, the CDR3 is TGCGCCAGCAGCCACGGGGCAGCCGAGCAGTACTTC.

This clonotype was found many times. This sequence joins TRBV21-1 and TRBJ2-7; the table's D call of TRBD1 was not tested on the DNA. TRBV21-1 is classified as a pseudogene. CDR3 length equals 15 residues. This chain's CDR3 is CASSNTGQGSYEQYF. The CDR3 DNA sequence: TGTGCCAGCAGCAATACGGGGCAGGGATCCTACGAGCAGTACTTC.

The chain combines TRBV6-1 with TRBJ2-3; 12 nucleotides match TRBD2. The V gene's germline CDR1 is MNHNS and CDR2 SASEGT. V lost 6 bases and J lost 5; bases outside the gene matches: 18. The CDR3 totals 19 residues. The CDR3 bases are TGTGCCAGCAGCGTTACGTACCCGACTAGCGGGAGTATCGGAGATACGCAGTATTTT. Its translation is CASSVTYPTSGSIGDTQYF.

This clonotype appeared many times. The chain is built from TRBV7-6 and TRBJ1-3, with D uncertain. Germline CDR1 SGHVS, CDR2 FNYEAQ. The germline V and J ends were trimmed by 2 bases and 3 bases, with 11 bases remaining between them. CDR3 length equals 15 residues. CDR3 sequence (DNA): TGTGCCAGCAGCTTATCTCTTTCGGGTGGAAACACCATATATTTT. Its protein is CASSLSLSGGNTIYF.

This sequence joins TRBV9 and TRBJ2-5; 7 nucleotides align to TRBD1. The V gene's germline CDR1 is SGDLS and CDR2 YYNGEE. CDR3 length: 14 residues. After removal of 3 bases from V and 3 bases from J, the junction contained 5 bases not matched to a gene. The CDR3 DNA reads as TGTGCCAGCAGCGAAGACAGGGTAGAAGAGACCCAGTACTTC. It specifies CASSEDRVEETQYF.

DNA for the CDR3: TGCGCCAGCAGCCAAGGCAGGGCGGCTAATGAAAAACTGTTTTTT. Its protein is CASSQGRAANEKLFF. The rearrangement uses TRBV4-3 and TRBJ1-4; a possible D gene is TRBD1 (5 bases). CDR1 is LGHNA, CDR2 YSLEER, per germline. Trimming cost V 1 base and J 3 bases, with 9 bases left between them. The CDR3 has 15 residues.

This clonotype was observed many times. This sequence joins TRBV12-3 or TRBV12-4 and TRBJ2-1; TRBD1 matches at 7 bases. This CDR3 is built from 18 residues. The J segment lost 1 base and the V segment lost 1 base, leaving 10 bases of the junction unmatched. The CDR3 here is CASSLDPPGGASYNEQFF. In DNA form, the CDR3 reads TGTGCCAGCAGTTTAGACCCCCCAGGGGGAGCATCCTACAATGAGCAGTTCTTC.

This clonotype was picked up many times. CDR3 nucleotides: TGCGCCAGCAGCTTGGAAGGCAGGGCCGACGGAAACACCATATATTTT. It is translated as CASSLEGRADGNTIYF. The rearrangement joins TRBV5-1 to TRBJ1-3, with D possibly TRBD1 on 5 matching bases. Germline loops: CDR1 SGHRS, CDR2 YFSETQ. CDR3 length: 16 residues. The germline V and J ends were trimmed by 0 bases and 4 bases, with 14 bases remaining between them.

This clonotype was seen repeatedly, ten times or more. This chain uses TRBV7-2 with TRBJ2-3; 7 bases match TRBD2. There are 16 residues in the CDR3. V trimming: 3 bases; J trimming: 6 bases; junction bases outside the gene matches: 12. The germline CDR1 and CDR2 sequences are SGHTA and FQGNSA. Here the CDR3 DNA reads TGTGCCAGCAGCTTGGGACTACTCTCGGTGGGGGATACGCAGTATTTT. It is translated as CASSLGLLSVGDTQYF.

Many counts were recorded for this clonotype. This rearrangement joins TRBV5-1 to TRBJ2-3, with 13 bases fitting TRBD2. V shed 3 bases, J shed 5 bases, and the junction held 9 bases outside the gene matches. CDR1 and CDR2 from the germline V gene are SGHRS and YFSETQ. CDR3 length equals 17 residues. Here the CDR3 reads CASSSDTSGRARDTQYF. As DNA, the CDR3 is TGCGCCAGCAGCTCGGATACTAGCGGGAGGGCCAGAGATACGCAGTATTTT.

The V gene is TRBV6-5, the J gene TRBJ2-5; 8 nucleotides align to TRBD1. From germline, CDR1 is MNHEY and CDR2 SVGAGI. The CDR3 totals 14 residues. With 2 bases clipped from V and 5 bases from J, the junction kept 4 bases outside the gene matches. Here the CDR3 reads CASSYPTGDETQYF. The CDR3 DNA is TGTGCCAGCAGTTACCCGACAGGGGATGAGACCCAGTACTTC.

This chain connects TRBV5-1 to TRBJ1-4, with 9 bases fitting TRBD1. Germline-derived CDR1 and CDR2 are SGHRS and YFSETQ. Trimming cost V 4 bases and J 16 bases; bases outside gene matches: 8. CDR3 size: 12 residues. CDR3 in DNA: TGCGCCAGCAGCCCGGGGACAGGGAGGCCGTTTTTT. Translated: CASSPGTGRPFF.

This chain connects TRBV4-1 to TRBJ1-2, with D possibly TRBD1 on 6 matching bases. CDR3 length: 15 amino acids. The germline V gene has CDR1 MGHRA and CDR2 YSYEKL. V was pared by 3 bases and J by 4 bases, with 15 bases between. The CDR3 reads CASSQARRTAYGYTF. As DNA, the CDR3 is TGCGCCAGCAGCCAGGCTCGAAGGACAGCCTATGGCTACACCTTC.

This clonotype showed up many times. The chain combines TRBV14 with TRBJ2-3, with a possible D match to TRBD1 (5 bases). V was trimmed by 0 bases and J by 4 bases, leaving 5 bases between them. CDR3 length: 13 residues. Looked up from germline, CDR1 is SGHDN and CDR2 is FVKESK. CDR3 bases: TGTGCCAGCAGCCAAGACAGGGCAGATACGCAGTATTTT. This encodes CASSQDRADTQYF.

The chain is built from TRBV25-1 and TRBJ2-5, with D perhaps matching TRBD2 (6 bases). The V gene lost 3 bases and the J gene lost 2 bases, with 10 bases spanning the gap. The CDR3 covers 14 residues. Germline-derived CDR1 and CDR2 are MGHDK and SYGVNS. Here the CDR3 reads CASSEPGAQETQYF. CDR3 DNA: TGTGCCAGCAGTGAGCCGGGAGCACAAGAGACCCAGTACTTC.

This clonotype was seen repeatedly, ten times or more. The CDR3 DNA reads TGTGCCAGCAGTTTATATCCCGTGAGTCATGGCTACACCTTC. Translated, it gives CASSLYPVSHGYTF. The chain uses TRBV28 and TRBJ1-2; D is ambiguous. The germline V and J ends were trimmed by 1 base and 6 bases, with 12 bases remaining between them. The CDR3 has 14 amino acids. Per germline, CDR1 MDHEN and CDR2 SYDVKM.

In its sample, this clonotype was seen many times. V is TRBV19 and J is TRBJ2-3, with 16 bases fitting TRBD2. The germline CDR1 and CDR2 sequences are LNHDA and SQIVND (reference sequence). The CDR3 length is 15 residues. Unmatched junction bases numbered 8, after V lost 3 bases and J lost 14 bases. The CDR3 spells CASSMGLAGGPAPYF. The DNA of the CDR3 is TGTGCCAGTAGTATGGGACTAGCGGGGGGGCCCGCCCCGTATTTT.

This clonotype was seen more than once but under ten times. The J gene is TRBJ2-3, the V gene TRBV2; perhaps D is TRBD1 or TRBD2 (5 bases each). With 6 bases removed from V and 0 bases from J, the gap between germline ends came to 7 bases. CDR3 length: 13 residues. Germline V gene sequence: CDR1 SNHLY, CDR2 FYNNEI. In DNA, the CDR3 is TGTGCCAGCAGGAGGGACAGCACAGATACGCAGTATTTT. Its translation is CASRRDSTDTQYF.

The chain employs TRBV29-1 and TRBJ2-1; 13 nucleotides agree with TRBD2. CDR3 size: 14 residues. The germline CDR1 and CDR2 sequences are SQVTM and ANQGSEA. With V trimmed by 4 bases and J by 12 bases, 9 bases remained unmatched. The CDR3 loop reads CSVGTSGSGGGQFF. CDR3 nucleotides: TGCAGCGTTGGGACTAGCGGGAGTGGGGGTGGGCAGTTCTTC.

This clonotype was found many times. The chain recombines TRBV4-1 with TRBJ2-3; D is perhaps TRBD2 (5 bases). V shed 4 bases and J shed 0 bases, with 11 bases lying between them. This CDR3 is built from 15 residues. Germline V lookup: CDR1 MGHRA, CDR2 YSYEKL. The CDR3 nucleotides read TGCGCCAGCAGCCCTCGAGGGCCTAGCACAGATACGCAGTATTTT. This encodes CASSPRGPSTDTQYF.